What follows are 12 T cell receptor beta chains derived from one specimen sequenced in a study of blood T cells in healthy people across ages. A sample-barcoded 5' primer and a J-beta primer mix were used in a second PCR of about 7 to 11 cycles. MiXCR was run by TCRdb on the 5' RACE reads, yielding one entry per CDR3 protein. The sample consists of 650,000 to 700,000 distinct CDR3 sequences, roughly half of them appearing once. Sequencing input: blood. These receptors all come from a woman older than 75 in good health.

This sequence joins TRBV20-1 and TRBJ2-5; TRBD2 aligns across 8 bases. There are 15 residues in the CDR3. Germline loops: CDR1 DFQATT, CDR2 SNEGSKA (reference sequence). The V gene end was trimmed by 7 bases and the J gene end by 2 bases; junction bases not matched to a gene: 12. The CDR3 DNA sequence: TGCAGTGGAGATTGGGAGCGGGAGCCGCAAGAGACCCAGTACTTC. The encoded protein is CSGDWEREPQETQYF.

As to this clonotype: A read error may produce the germline difference seen at one junction end. The chain joins TRBV12-3 or TRBV12-4 to TRBJ2-4; 10 bases match TRBD1. This CDR3 contains 15 residues. The CDR3 region has the DNA TGTGCCTGCAGTCCCCCGGGACAGGGGAGAGACATTCAGTACTTC. This gives the protein CACSPPGQGRDIQYF.

In its sample, this clonotype was seen a few times. The chain recombines TRBV27 with TRBJ2-2; D not certain. The germline V and J ends were trimmed by 8 bases and 4 bases, with 17 bases remaining between them. CDR3 length equals 15 residues. CDR1 MNHEY and CDR2 SMNVEV come from the germline V gene (reference sequence). The CDR3 spells CASAPLWPTTGELFF. The CDR3 DNA reads TGTGCCAGCGCTCCCTTATGGCCGACCACCGGGGAGCTGTTTTTT.

The chain links TRBV20-1 to TRBJ2-3; 14 bases agree with TRBD2. The CDR3 is 19 amino acids. Trimming removed 5 bases from V and 0 bases from J; junction bases left unmatched: 13. CDR1 and CDR2 (germline): DFQATT, SNEGSKA (reference sequence). CDR3 sequence (DNA): TGCAGTGCTGGGGGTGGACTAGCGGGAGGCACGACTAGCACAGATACGCAGTATTTT. Translating gives CSAGGGLAGGTTSTDTQYF.

This clonotype was seen repeatedly, ten times or more. The chain is built from TRBV7-8 and TRBJ2-4, with no clear D. This CDR3 spans 11 amino acids. V lost 7 bases and J 8 bases, leaving 9 bases between the germline ends. Looked up from germline, CDR1 is SGHVS and CDR2 is FQNEAQ. CDR3 in amino acids: CASTLGDIQYF. The CDR3 DNA follows: TGTGCCAGCACCCTTGGGGACATTCAGTACTTC.

A word on this clonotype: It may be a read error: a sequence one base away is much more abundant. The rearrangement links TRBV20-1 to TRBJ2-7, with 7 bases lining up with TRBD2. The CDR3 length is 14 residues. V shed 7 bases, J shed 7 bases, and the junction held 16 bases outside the gene matches. The germline gives CDR1 DFQATT, CDR2 SNEGSKA (reference sequence). The CDR3 region is CSGHTSVIIGEQYF. The DNA for the CDR3 is TGCAGTGGTCACACTAGCGTTATTATTGGTGAGCAGTACTTC.

This clonotype was picked up a small number of times. The chain recombines TRBV5-6 with TRBJ2-7; tentative D call: TRBD1 (6 bases). This CDR3 is 14 amino acids long. V was cut by 3 bases and J by 3 bases, with 13 bases left in between. The germline gives CDR1 SGHDT, CDR2 YYEEEE. The CDR3 coding sequence is TGTGCCAGCAGCTCGCGGAGGACAGACTACGAGCAGTACTTC. It yields the protein CASSSRRTDYEQYF.

This chain joins TRBV20-1 and TRBJ2-1; TRBD2 agrees at 11 bases. The CDR3 runs 15 residues. V lost 3 bases, J lost 5 bases, and 6 bases stayed unmatched. Germline lookup yields CDR1 DFQATT and CDR2 SNEGSKA (reference sequence). The CDR3 is CSASSGRDGNNEQFF. In nucleotides, the CDR3 is TGCAGTGCTAGTAGCGGGAGGGATGGGAACAATGAGCAGTTCTTC.

With regard to this clonotype: This may arise from a read error, as a much more abundant clone is one base away. The rearrangement links TRBV13 to TRBJ2-3, with 9 bases that match TRBD2. Germline V gene data show CDR1 as PRHDT and CDR2 as FYEKMQ (reference sequence). The CDR3 totals 18 residues. The CDR3 loop is CTSSTREASGDMADTQYF. DNA for the CDR3: TGTACCAGCAGTACTAGGGAGGCTAGCGGGGATATGGCAGATACGCAGTATTTT.

V gene TRBV28 combines with J gene TRBJ2-5; weak D call: TRBD2 (6 bases). The V end was cut by 6 bases, the J end by 5 bases, with 16 bases between. The CDR3 spans 14 residues. Germline V gene sequence: CDR1 MDHEN, CDR2 SYDVKM. The CDR3 DNA sequence: TGTGCCAGCAGCACGACTAGTGGAGCGGAGACCCAGTACTTC. Translation gives CASSTTSGAETQYF. Variable domain in full (rest from reference TRBV28 and TRBJ2-5): DVKVTQSSRYLVKRTGEKVFLECVQDMDHENMFWYRQDPGLGLRLIYFSYDVKMKEKGDIPEGYSVSREKKERFSLILESASTNQTSMYLCASSTTSGAETQYFGPGTRLLVL.

This chain uses TRBV11-2 with TRBJ2-5, with TRBD2 identical over 7 bases. J gave up 2 bases and V 5 bases, and 8 bases lay outside the gene matches. The CDR3 has 15 amino acids. Germline values: CDR1 SGHAT, CDR2 FQNNGV. The CDR3 region is CASSLTTGGQETQYF. The CDR3 region has the DNA TGTGCCAGCAGCCTAACAACGGGAGGTCAAGAGACCCAGTACTTC.

This clonotype has more than one count but fewer than ten. CDR3 loop: CASSLGYLDEQFF. CDR3 DNA: TGTGCCAGCAGCTTAGGTTATCTGGATGAGCAGTTCTTC. The chain is built from TRBV11-1 and TRBJ2-1, with unresolved D. CDR1 SGHAT and CDR2 FQDESV come from the germline V gene (reference sequence). Trimming took off 1 base at V and 8 bases at J, with 9 bases between the two ends. The CDR3 runs 13 residues.